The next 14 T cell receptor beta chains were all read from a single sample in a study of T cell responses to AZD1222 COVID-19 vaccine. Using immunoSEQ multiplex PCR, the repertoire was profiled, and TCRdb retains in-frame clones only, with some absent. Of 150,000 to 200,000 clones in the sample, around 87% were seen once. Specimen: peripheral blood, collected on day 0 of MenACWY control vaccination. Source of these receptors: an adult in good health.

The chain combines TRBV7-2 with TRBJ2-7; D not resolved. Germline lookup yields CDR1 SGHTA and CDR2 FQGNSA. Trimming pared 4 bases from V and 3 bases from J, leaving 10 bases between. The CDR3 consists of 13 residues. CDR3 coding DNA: TGTGCCAGCAGCTCGCGGAGCGTCTACGAGCAGTACTTC. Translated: CASSSRSVYEQYF.

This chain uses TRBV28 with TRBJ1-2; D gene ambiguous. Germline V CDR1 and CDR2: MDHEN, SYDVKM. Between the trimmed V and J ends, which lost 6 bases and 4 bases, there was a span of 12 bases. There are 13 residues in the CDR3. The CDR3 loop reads CASRLAPPYGYTF. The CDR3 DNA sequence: TGTGCCAGCAGGCTTGCTCCCCCCTATGGCTACACCTTC.

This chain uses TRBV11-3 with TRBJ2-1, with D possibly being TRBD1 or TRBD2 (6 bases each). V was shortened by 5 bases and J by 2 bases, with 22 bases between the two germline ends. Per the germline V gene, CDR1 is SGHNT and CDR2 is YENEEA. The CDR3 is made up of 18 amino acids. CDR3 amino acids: CASSATRGRETTYNEQFF. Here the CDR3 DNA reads TGTGCCAGCAGCGCCACTCGGGGGCGGGAAACGACCTACAATGAGCAGTTCTTC.

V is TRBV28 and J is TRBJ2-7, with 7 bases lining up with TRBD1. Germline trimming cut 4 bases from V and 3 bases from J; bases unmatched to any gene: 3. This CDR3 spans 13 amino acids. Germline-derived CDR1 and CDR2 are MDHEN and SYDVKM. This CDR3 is CASSSGQYYEQYF. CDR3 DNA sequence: TGTGCCAGCAGTTCGGGACAGTACTACGAGCAGTACTTC. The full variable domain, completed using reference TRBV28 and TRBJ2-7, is DVKVTQSSRYLVKRTGEKVFLECVQDMDHENMFWYRQDPGLGLRLIYFSYDVKMKEKGDIPEGYSVSREKKERFSLILESASTNQTSMYLCASSSGQYYEQYFGPGTRLTVT.

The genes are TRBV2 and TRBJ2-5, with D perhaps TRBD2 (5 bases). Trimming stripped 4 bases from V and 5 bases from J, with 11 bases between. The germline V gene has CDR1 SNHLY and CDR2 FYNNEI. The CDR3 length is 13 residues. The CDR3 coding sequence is TGTGCCAGCAGTGCTGCTAGCAGGGAGACCCAGTACTTC. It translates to CASSAASRETQYF.

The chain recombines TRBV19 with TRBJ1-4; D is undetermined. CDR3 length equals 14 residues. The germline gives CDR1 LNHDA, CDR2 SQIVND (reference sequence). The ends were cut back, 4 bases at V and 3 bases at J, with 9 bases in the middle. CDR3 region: CASSTGISNEKLFF. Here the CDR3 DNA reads TGTGCCAGTAGTACCGGGATCTCTAATGAAAAACTGTTTTTT.

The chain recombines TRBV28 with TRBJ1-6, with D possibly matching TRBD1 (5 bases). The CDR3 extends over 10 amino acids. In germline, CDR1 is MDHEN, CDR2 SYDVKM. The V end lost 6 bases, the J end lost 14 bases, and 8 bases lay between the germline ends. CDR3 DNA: TGTGCCAGCAGCCAAGGGGCCCTCCACTTT. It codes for CASSQGALHF.

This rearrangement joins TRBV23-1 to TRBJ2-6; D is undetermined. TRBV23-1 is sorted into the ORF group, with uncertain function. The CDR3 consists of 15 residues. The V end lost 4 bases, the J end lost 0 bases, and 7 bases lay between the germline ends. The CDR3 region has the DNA TGCGCCAGCAGTCCATTCCCCTCTGGGGCCAACGTCCTGACTTTC. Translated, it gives CASSPFPSGANVLTF.

CDR3 sequence reads: CASNPRAGPPNTGELFF. CDR3 bases: TGTGCCAGCAACCCACGGGCAGGCCCACCGAACACCGGGGAGCTGTTTTTT. The rearrangement uses TRBV7-8 and TRBJ2-2; D gene ambiguous. The germline V and J ends were trimmed by 7 bases and 0 bases, with 18 bases remaining between them. The germline V gene encodes CDR1 SGHVS and CDR2 FQNEAQ. The CDR3 length is 17 residues.

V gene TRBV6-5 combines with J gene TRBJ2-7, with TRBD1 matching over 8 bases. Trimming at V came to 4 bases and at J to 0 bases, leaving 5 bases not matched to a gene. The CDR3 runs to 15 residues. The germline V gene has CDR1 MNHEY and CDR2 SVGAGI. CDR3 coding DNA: TGTGCCAGCAGTTTGAGGGACAGGAGCTCCTACGAGCAGTACTTC. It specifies CASSLRDRSSYEQYF.

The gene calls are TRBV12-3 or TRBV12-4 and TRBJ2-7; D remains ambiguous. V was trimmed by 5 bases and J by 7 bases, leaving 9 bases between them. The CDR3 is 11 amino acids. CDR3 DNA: TGTGCCAGCAGTCCCTCCCAAGAGCAGTACTTC. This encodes CASSPSQEQYF.

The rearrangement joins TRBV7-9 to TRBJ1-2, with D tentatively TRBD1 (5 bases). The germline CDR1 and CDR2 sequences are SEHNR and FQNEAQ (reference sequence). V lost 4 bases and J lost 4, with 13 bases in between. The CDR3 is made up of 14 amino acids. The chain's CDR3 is CASSSDTSVYGYTF. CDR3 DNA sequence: TGTGCCAGCAGCTCGGACACCTCTGTCTATGGCTACACCTTC. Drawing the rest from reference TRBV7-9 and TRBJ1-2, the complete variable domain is DTGVSQNPRHKITKRGQNVTFRCDPISEHNRLYWYRQTLGQGPEFLTYFQNEAQLEKSRLLSDRFSAERPKGSFSTLEIQRTEQGDSAMYLCASSSDTSVYGYTFGSGTRLTVV.

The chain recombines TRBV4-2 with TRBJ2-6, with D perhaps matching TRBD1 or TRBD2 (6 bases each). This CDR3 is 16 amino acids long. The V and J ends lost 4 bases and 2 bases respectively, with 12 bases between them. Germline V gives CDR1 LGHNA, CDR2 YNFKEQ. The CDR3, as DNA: TGTGCCAGCAGCCTAAGTAGGGGGGCTGGGGCCAACGTCCTGACTTTC. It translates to CASSLSRGAGANVLTF.

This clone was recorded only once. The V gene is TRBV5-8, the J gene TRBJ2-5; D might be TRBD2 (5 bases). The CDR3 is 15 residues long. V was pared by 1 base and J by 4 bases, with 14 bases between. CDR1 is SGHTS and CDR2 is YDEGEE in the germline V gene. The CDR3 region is CASSLRLSKGETQYF. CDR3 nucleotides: TGTGCCAGCAGCTTGAGACTATCCAAAGGAGAGACCCAGTACTTC.